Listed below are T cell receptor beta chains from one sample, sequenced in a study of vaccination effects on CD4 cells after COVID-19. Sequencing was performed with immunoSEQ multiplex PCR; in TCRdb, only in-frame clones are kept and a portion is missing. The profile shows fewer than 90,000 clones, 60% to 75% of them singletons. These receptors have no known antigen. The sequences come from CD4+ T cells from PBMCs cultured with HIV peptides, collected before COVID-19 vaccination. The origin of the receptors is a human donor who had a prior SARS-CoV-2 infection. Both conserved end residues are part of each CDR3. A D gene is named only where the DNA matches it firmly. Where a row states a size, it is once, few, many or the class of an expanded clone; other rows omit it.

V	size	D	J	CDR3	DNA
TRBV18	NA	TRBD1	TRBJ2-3	CASSTRTGMDTQYF	TGTGCCAGCTCAACAAGGACAGGGATGGATACGCAGTATTTT
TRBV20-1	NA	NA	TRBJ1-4	CSAQNEKLFF	TGCAGTGCGCAAAATGAAAAACTGTTTTTT
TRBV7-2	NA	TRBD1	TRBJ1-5	CASSAGGEYQPQHF	TGTGCCAGCAGCGCAGGGGGGGAATATCAGCCCCAGCATTTT
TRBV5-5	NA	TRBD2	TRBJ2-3	CASSRMTSGVTDTQYF	TGTGCCAGCAGCCGGATGACTAGCGGGGTTACAGATACGCAGTATTTT
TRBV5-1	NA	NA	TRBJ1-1	CASSLFLWAFF	TGCGCCAGCAGCTTGTTCCTATGGGCTTTCTTT
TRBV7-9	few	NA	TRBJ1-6	CASSLEDGFLTF	TGTGCCAGCAGCTTAGAGGATGGTTTTCTCACCTTT
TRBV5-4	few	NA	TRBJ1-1	CASSLDITEAFF	TGTGCCAGCAGCTTGGACATCACTGAAGCTTTCTTT
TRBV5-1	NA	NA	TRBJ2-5	CASSLIRAQETQYF	TGCGCCAGCAGCTTAATCCGGGCACAAGAGACCCAGTACTTC
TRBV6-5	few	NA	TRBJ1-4	CASSITGSSNEKLFF	TGTGCCAGCAGTATCACAGGGTCCAGTAATGAAAAACTGTTTTTT
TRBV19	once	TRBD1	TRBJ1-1	CASTVQGWGEAFF	TGTGCCAGTACCGTACAGGGGTGGGGTGAAGCTTTCTTT
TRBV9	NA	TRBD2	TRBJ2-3	CASSRTSGTSTDTQYF	TGTGCCAGCAGCCGGACTAGCGGGACTAGCACAGATACGCAGTATTTT
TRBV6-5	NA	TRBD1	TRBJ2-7	CASWDRPYEQYF	TGTGCCAGCTGGGACAGACCCTACGAGCAGTACTTC
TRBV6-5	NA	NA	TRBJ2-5	CASSYQETQYF	TGTGCCAGCAGTTACCAAGAGACCCAGTACTTC
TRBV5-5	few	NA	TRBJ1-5	CASSLVPEANSNQPQHF	TGTGCCAGCAGCTTGGTACCGGAGGCAAATAGCAATCAGCCCCAGCATTTT